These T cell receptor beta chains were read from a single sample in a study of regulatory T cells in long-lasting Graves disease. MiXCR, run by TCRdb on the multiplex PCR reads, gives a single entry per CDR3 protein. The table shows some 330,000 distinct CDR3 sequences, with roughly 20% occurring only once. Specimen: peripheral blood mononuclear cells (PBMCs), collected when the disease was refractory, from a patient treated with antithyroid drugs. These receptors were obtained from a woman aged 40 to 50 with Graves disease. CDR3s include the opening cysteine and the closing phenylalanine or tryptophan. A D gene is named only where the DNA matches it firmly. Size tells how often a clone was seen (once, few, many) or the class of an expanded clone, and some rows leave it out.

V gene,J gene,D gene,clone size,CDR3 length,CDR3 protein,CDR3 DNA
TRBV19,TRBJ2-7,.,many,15,CASSNNRDSSYEQYF,TGTGCCAGTAGTAACAATCGTGACAGCTCCTACGAGCAGTACTTC
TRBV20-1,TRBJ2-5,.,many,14,CSASGASTQETQYF,TGCAGTGCTAGTGGGGCTAGCACCCAAGAGACCCAGTACTTC
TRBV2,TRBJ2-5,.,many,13,CASSVSRRETQYF,TGTGCCAGCAGTGTTTCCCGCCGGGAGACCCAGTACTTC
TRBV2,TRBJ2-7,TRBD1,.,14,CASRGTGGALEQYF,TGTGCCAGCAGGGGAACAGGGGGCGCGTTAGAGCAGTACTTC
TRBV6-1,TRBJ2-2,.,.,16,CASSGRITTNTGELFF,TGTGCCAGCAGTGGGCGGATCACAACGAACACCGGGGAGCTGTTTTTT
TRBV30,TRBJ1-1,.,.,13,CAWSEGQNTEAFF,TGTGCCTGGAGTGAGGGACAGAACACTGAAGCTTTCTTT
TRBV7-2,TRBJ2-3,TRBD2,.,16,CASSPGLAAILDTQYF,TGTGCCAGCAGCCCCGGACTAGCGGCTATTTTAGATACGCAGTATTTT
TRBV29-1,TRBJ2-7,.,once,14,CSAVVRQFSYEQYF,TGCAGCGCTGTGGTCCGACAGTTCTCCTACGAGCAGTACTTC
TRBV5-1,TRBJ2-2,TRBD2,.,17,CASSPLKPGLATGELFF,TGCGCCAGCAGCCCCCTAAAACCGGGACTAGCGACCGGGGAGCTGTTTTTT
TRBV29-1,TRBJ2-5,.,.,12,CSVEEGGETQYF,TGCAGCGTTGAAGAGGGGGGAGAGACCCAGTACTTC
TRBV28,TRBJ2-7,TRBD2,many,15,CASSRSTSGRVVQYF,TGTGCCAGCAGTCGCTCGACTAGCGGTCGAGTCGTGCAGTACTTC
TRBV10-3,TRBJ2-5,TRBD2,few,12,CAIRAGEETQYF,TGTGCCATCAGGGCGGGAGAAGAGACCCAGTACTTC
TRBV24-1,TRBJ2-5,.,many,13,CATSDLESETQYF,TGTGCCACCAGTGATCTCGAGTCAGAGACCCAGTACTTC
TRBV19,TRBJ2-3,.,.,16,CASSIRRGPSTDTQYF,TGTGCCAGTAGTATCCGGCGGGGACCTAGCACAGATACGCAGTATTTT
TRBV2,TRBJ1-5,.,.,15,CASRGQGGSNQPQHF,TGTGCCAGCAGGGGACAAGGGGGGAGCAATCAGCCCCAGCATTTT
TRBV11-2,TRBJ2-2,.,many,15,CASSSFGHYTGELFF,TGTGCCAGCAGCTCGTTTGGGCATTACACCGGGGAGCTGTTTTTT
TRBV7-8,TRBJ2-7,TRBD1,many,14,CASSPRDRGREQYF,TGTGCCAGCAGCCCACGCGACAGGGGGAGAGAGCAGTACTTC
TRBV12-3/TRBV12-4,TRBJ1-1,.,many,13,CASILDPATEAFF,TGTGCCAGCATCCTCGACCCGGCAACTGAAGCTTTCTTT
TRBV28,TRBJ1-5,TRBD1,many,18,CASSGPRQGAGSGQPQHF,TGTGCCAGCAGTGGACCCCGACAGGGGGCAGGTTCGGGTCAGCCCCAGCATTTT
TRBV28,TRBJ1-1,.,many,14,CASSPGLLNTEAFF,TGTGCCAGCAGTCCCGGACTGTTGAACACTGAAGCTTTCTTT
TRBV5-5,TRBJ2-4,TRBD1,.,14,CASSLAGGRNIQYF,TGTGCCAGCAGCTTGGCAGGGGGCCGGAACATTCAGTACTTC
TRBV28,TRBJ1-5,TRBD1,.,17,CASSFAGQKYSNQPQHF,TGTGCCAGCAGTTTTGCGGGACAGAAATATAGCAATCAGCCCCAGCATTTT
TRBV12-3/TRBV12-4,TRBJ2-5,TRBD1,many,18,CASKDSGTAHERQETQYF,TGTGCCAGCAAAGACTCCGGGACAGCCCATGAGCGTCAAGAGACCCAGTACTTC
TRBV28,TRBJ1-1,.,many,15,CASSLGTAANTEAFF,TGTGCCAGCAGTTTAGGGACGGCCGCGAACACTGAAGCTTTCTTT
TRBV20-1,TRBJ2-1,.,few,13,CSARASSYNEQFF,TGCAGTGCTCGGGCTAGCTCCTACAATGAGCAGTTCTTC
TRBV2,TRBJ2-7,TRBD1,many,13,CASSEGQYYEQYF,TGTGCCAGCAGTGAGGGACAGTACTACGAGCAGTACTTC
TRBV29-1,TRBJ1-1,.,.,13,CSVVFRRTAEAFF,TGCAGCGTTGTTTTTCGTCGGACAGCTGAAGCTTTCTTT
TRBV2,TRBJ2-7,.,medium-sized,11,CASRGSYEQYF,TGTGCCAGCAGGGGGTCCTACGAGCAGTACTTC
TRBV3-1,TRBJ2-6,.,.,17,CASSQRMQGPGANVLTF,TGTGCCAGCAGCCAAAGGATGCAGGGTCCTGGGGCCAACGTCCTGACTTTC
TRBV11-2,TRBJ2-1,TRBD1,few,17,CASTKATGGSSYNEQFF,TGTGCCAGCACGAAAGCGACAGGGGGTAGCTCCTACAATGAGCAGTTCTTC
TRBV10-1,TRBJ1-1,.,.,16,CASSEFHLDGFMEAFF,TGCGCCAGCAGTGAGTTCCATCTGGACGGATTCATGGAAGCTTTCTTT
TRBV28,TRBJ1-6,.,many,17,CASSLSSGEDLGPPLHF,TGTGCCAGCAGTTTATCCTCCGGGGAAGACCTAGGGCCACCCCTCCACTTT
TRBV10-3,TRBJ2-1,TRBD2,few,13,CAISREEVGEQFF,TGTGCCATCAGTCGGGAGGAGGTTGGTGAGCAGTTCTTC
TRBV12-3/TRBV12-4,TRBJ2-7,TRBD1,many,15,CASSPRLDRSNEQYF,TGTGCCAGCAGTCCCCGTTTGGACAGGTCTAACGAGCAGTACTTC
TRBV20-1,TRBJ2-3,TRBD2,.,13,CSELAGVTDTQYF,TGCAGTGAACTAGCGGGAGTCACAGATACGCAGTATTTT
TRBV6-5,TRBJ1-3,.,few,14,CASSYGGLADTIYF,TGTGCCAGCAGTTACGGGGGGCTGGCGGACACCATATATTTT